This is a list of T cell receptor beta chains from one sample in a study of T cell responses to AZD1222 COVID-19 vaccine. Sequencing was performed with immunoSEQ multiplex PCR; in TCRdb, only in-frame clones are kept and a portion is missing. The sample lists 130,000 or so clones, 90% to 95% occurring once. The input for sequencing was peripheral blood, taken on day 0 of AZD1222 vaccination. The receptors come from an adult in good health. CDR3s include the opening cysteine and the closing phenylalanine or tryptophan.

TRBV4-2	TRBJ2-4	CASSPRGGGNIQYF
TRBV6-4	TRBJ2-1	CATRDTDQGRQFF
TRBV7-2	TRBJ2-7	CASSSRTGQGEQYF
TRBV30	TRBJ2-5	CAWSVGSSGQETQYF
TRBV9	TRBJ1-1	CASSSTGGNTEAFF
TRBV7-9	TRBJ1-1	CASSLSTTVTEAFF
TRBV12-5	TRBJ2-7	CASGFSYEQYF
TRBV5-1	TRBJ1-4	CASSLGQPTTNEKLFF
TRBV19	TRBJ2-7	CASSMGNTYEQYF
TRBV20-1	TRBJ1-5	CSASGQGGSNQPQHF
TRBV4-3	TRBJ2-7	CASSHQSEGYEQYF
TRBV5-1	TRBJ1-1	CASSLKQGMTEAFF
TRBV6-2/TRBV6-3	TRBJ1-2	CASSYGLLDRRQNYGYTF
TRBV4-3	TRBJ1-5	CASSTRVGNQPQHF
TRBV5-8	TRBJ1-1	CASSPLGGNTEAFF
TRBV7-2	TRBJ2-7	CASSLGPEQYF
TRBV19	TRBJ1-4	CASSTQGFGNEKLFF
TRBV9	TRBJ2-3	CASSGGLAGGRTDTQYF
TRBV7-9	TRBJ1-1	CASSLDRLMNTEAFF
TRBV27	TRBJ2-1	CASRRGREGNEQFF
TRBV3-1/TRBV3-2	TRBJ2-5	CASSFIAGGPKTQYF
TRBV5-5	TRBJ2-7	CASSGVYEQYF
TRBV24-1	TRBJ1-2	CATSLGANYGYTF
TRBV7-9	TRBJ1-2	CASSLGGQGLYGYTF
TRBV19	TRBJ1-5	CASSTRWGQEGRLYSNQPQHF
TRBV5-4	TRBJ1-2	CASSLKEMDYGYTF
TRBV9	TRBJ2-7	CASSLASGSTYEQYF
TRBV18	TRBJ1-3	CASSPDQSGNTIYF
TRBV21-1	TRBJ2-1	CASSNRGLAGNEQFF
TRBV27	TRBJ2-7	CASSLGQGREQYF
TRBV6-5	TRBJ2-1	CASSYSHSAQFF
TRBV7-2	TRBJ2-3	CASSPMIRGTDTQYF
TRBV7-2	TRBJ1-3	CASSLVGRRSSGNTIYF
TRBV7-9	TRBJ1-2	CASSPLEAGYGYTF
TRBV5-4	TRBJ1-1	CASSLGIGRGGETEAFF
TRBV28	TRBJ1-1	CASSLGTGGAWTEAFF
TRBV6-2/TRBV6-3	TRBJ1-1	CASSFREVAEAFF
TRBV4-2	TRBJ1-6	CASSQDGSGQGYSPLHF
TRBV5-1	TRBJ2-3	CASSPGTSGGSSTDTQYF
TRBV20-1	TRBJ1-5	CSASGSRRRLNQPQHF
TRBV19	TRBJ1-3	CASKEYRGSGNTIYF
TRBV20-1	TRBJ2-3	CSASHSQSTDTQYF
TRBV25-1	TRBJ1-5	CASRGQNQPQHF
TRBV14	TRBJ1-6	CASSQGWNSPLHF
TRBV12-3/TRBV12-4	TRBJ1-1	CASSPSGRVGAFF
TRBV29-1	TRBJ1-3	CSVPDRSSGNTIYF
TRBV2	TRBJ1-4	CASSPDRVNEKLFF
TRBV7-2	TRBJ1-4	CASSFQGDQKLFF
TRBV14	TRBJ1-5	CASSQDINQPQHF
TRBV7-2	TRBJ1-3	CASSLEGGPNSPGTTIYF